The source of this T cell receptor (beta chain) is a study of T cell repertoires in cytomegalovirus infection (dated by TCRdb to the late 2010s). Broadly, across the study: Because public TCR beta signatures pointed to carriage of CMV infection together with the matching HLA type, the HLA type of each donor mattered for the analysis.

CDR1 SGHVS and CDR2 FNYEAQ were looked up in the germline V gene. From the cysteine through the phenylalanine, the CDR3 covers 14 amino acids. Only CDR3 DNA remains: 42 bases, in frame from the first base. The germline V and J ends show losses of 4 bases and 4 bases respectively, and no gene match explains 4 bases of the junction. For sequencing, an Illumina HiSeq 1500 was employed. The public reads were quality trimmed at Q25 with fastp and then assembled into clones with MiXCR by TCRdb, keeping productive beta chains. Rows merge per CDR3 protein into single entries with the most common DNA and genes. The sample contains almost 500,000 distinct CDR3 sequences, around 11% of them found a single time. Of the sample, 9.5% to 13% is held by the ten largest clones. This clonotype was seen ten or more times. Its recognized antigen is unknown. No base quality values were provided; no much bigger clone lies one nucleotide off.

The study at large found these results: The ex vivo response was dominated by HLA-C-restricted CMV-specific TCR beta clonotypes, which also provided the single most frequent clonotype in two of eight donors. Cumulative frequency of public TCR beta family members discriminated carriers of CMV infection plus the relevant HLA type in this cohort and an independent roughly 350-donor cohort.

Sequenced material: PBMCs. This receptor was identified in a human donor in good health (CMV status not recorded). Some clones in this sample may be carry-over from other donors' samples. The V and J genes are TRBV7-6 and TRBJ2-5; TRBD2 lines up with 9 middle nucleotides. The base sequence is TGTGCCAGCAGCTCGGCGGGGGGGCTAGAGACCCAGTACTTC. Its amino acids are CASSSAGGLETQYF.